These T cell receptor beta chains were read from a single sample in a study of control samples from healthy donors and cancer patients. TCRdb keeps only in-frame clones here, not all; method: immunoSEQ multiplex PCR. Of around 99,000 clones in the sample, around 89% were seen once. Sequenced input: blood. The receptors were sampled from a woman aged 45 to 65 in good health. CDR3s include the opening cysteine and the closing phenylalanine or tryptophan. D genes are given only for firm matches. Clone size is stated in some rows and not others, as once, few, many or a class when expanded.

j_call,clone_size,d_call,v_call,cdr3_nt,cdr3_aa
TRBJ2-3,NA,NA,TRBV24-1,TGTGCCACCCACGCGGAGAGCACAGATACGCAGTATTTT,CATHAESTDTQYF
TRBJ1-4,NA,NA,TRBV21-1,TGTGCCAGCAGCAAAAGTCGGGACGCAACAGCTAATGAAAAACTGTTTTTT,CASSKSRDATANEKLFF
TRBJ1-1,NA,TRBD1,TRBV5-6,TGTGCCAGCAGCTTGGATTTGGGGACAGGGGGCGGGGGGTCTGAAGCTTTCTTT,CASSLDLGTGGGGSEAFF
TRBJ1-5,NA,NA,TRBV5-6,TGTGCCAGCAGCTTGGGCGGGTTAGGTCAGCCCCAGCATTTT,CASSLGGLGQPQHF
TRBJ2-1,NA,NA,TRBV13,TGTGCCAGCAGCCGACTGCAAATATCCGGGAGCAACAATGAGCAGTTCTTC,CASSRLQISGSNNEQFF
TRBJ2-3,NA,NA,TRBV5-6,TGTGCCAGCAGCTCAAACCGGGAAGATACGCAGTATTTT,CASSSNREDTQYF
TRBJ2-1,NA,NA,TRBV2,TGTGCCAGCAGACAGGGAGGAAATGAGCAGTTCTTC,CASRQGGNEQFF
TRBJ2-2,NA,NA,TRBV7-2,TGTGCCAGCAGCTTAGCGAGGCGGCGGGAGCTGTTTTTT,CASSLARRRELFF
TRBJ1-5,NA,TRBD1,TRBV7-9,TGTGCCAGCAGCTTATTTCTCCAGGGGGGCAGCAATCAGCCCCAGCATTTT,CASSLFLQGGSNQPQHF
TRBJ2-5,NA,NA,TRBV6-5,TGTGCCAGCAGCCCAGGCGGGGACGAGACCCAGTACTTC,CASSPGGDETQYF
TRBJ2-1,NA,TRBD2,TRBV4-3,TGCGCCAGCAGCCAGGGAGGGGCCCTCCTCAGTGAGCAGTTCTTC,CASSQGGALLSEQFF
TRBJ2-3,NA,TRBD2,TRBV6-6,TGTGCCAGCAGTCGAAGGACTAGCGGGAGGGCCCACACAGATACGCAGTATTTT,CASSRRTSGRAHTDTQYF
TRBJ1-6,NA,NA,TRBV12-3/TRBV12-4,TGTGCCAGCAGTTTAGCCTACAGCGTACCCCTCCACTTT,CASSLAYSVPLHF
TRBJ1-3,NA,NA,TRBV28,TGTGCCATCCTCCCCTTGGGAAGTTCTGGAAACACCATATATTTT,CAILPLGSSGNTIYF
TRBJ1-5,NA,NA,TRBV11-2,TGTGCCAGCAGCTCTGACGGAACTAGCAATCAGCCCCAGCATTTT,CASSSDGTSNQPQHF
TRBJ2-1,NA,TRBD1,TRBV7-9,TGTGCCAGCAGCTCCCTCGGACAGGGGTCCAGTGAGCAGTTCTTC,CASSSLGQGSSEQFF
TRBJ2-1,NA,NA,TRBV5-1,TGCGCCAGCAGCATTGGAGGAACCTACAATGAGCAGTTCTTC,CASSIGGTYNEQFF
TRBJ2-2,NA,TRBD2,TRBV14,TGTGCCAGCAGCCAAGGGGGATTTGGACTAGCGGACAACACCGGGGAGCTGTTTTTT,CASSQGGFGLADNTGELFF
TRBJ1-4,once,NA,TRBV5-1,TGCGCCAGCAGCTTGGGGCGGCCTAATGAAAAACTGTTTTTT,CASSLGRPNEKLFF
TRBJ2-3,once,NA,TRBV7-3,TGTGCCAGCAGCTTAAGGGGTATAGATACGCAGTATTTT,CASSLRGIDTQYF
TRBJ1-4,once,NA,TRBV7-8,TGTGCCAGCAGCTCTAGGAGGACAGATGAAAAACTGTTTTTT,CASSSRRTDEKLFF
TRBJ1-1,NA,NA,TRBV19,TGTGCCAGTAGTATAGATCGACAGGCGGGAGCTTTCTTT,CASSIDRQAGAFF
TRBJ1-3,NA,NA,TRBV6-6,TGTGCCAGCAGCTTACAGGGAGAGCTACCCACCATATATTTT,CASSLQGELPTIYF
TRBJ1-2,NA,NA,TRBV15,TGTGCCACCAGCAGAGATAGGCGGCGCACCGAGGGCTACACCTTC,CATSRDRRRTEGYTF
TRBJ1-4,NA,NA,TRBV15,TGTGCCACCAGCAGAGATCTGACGGGCTACAATGAAAAACTGTTTTTT,CATSRDLTGYNEKLFF
TRBJ2-1,NA,TRBD2,TRBV7-2,TGTGCCAGCAGCTTAAAAGCGGGAGGGTGGAATGAGCAGTTCTTC,CASSLKAGGWNEQFF
TRBJ1-2,NA,TRBD1,TRBV4-3,TGCGCCAGCAGAAAGACAGGGATCAACTATGGCTACACCTTC,CASRKTGINYGYTF
TRBJ2-2,NA,TRBD2,TRBV7-2,TGTGCCAGCAGCTTCAGAGAGCGGGGGACCGGGGAGCTGTTTTTT,CASSFRERGTGELFF
TRBJ1-3,NA,TRBD1,TRBV5-8,TGTGCCAGCAGCTTACGGACAGGCGCTGGAAACACCATATATTTT,CASSLRTGAGNTIYF
TRBJ2-1,once,TRBD1,TRBV10-3,TGTGCCATCAGTGAGGAGGGCAGGGGGCGCAATGAGCAGTTCTTC,CAISEEGRGRNEQFF
TRBJ2-2,once,TRBD2,TRBV25-1,TGTGCCAGCAGTTCAGAGCGGGGAAACACCGGGGAGCTGTTTTTT,CASSSERGNTGELFF
TRBJ2-2,NA,NA,TRBV2,TGTGCCATCGAGGAAAAGGGTGAGACCGGGGAGCTGTTTTTT,CAIEEKGETGELFF
TRBJ1-2,NA,TRBD1,TRBV6-1,TGTGCCAGCAGTGATCATAGGACAGGTCCTCGGGACTATGGCTACACCTTC,CASSDHRTGPRDYGYTF
TRBJ1-5,once,NA,TRBV12-5,TGTGCTAGTGGTTTGACCCCCCTCCCCAGGGTCTCCAATCAGCCCCAGCATTTT,CASGLTPLPRVSNQPQHF
TRBJ1-5,once,NA,TRBV30,TGTGCCTGGAGTACTGACAGAGGGGGGAGGAACAATCAGCCCCAGCATTTT,CAWSTDRGGRNNQPQHF
TRBJ2-1,NA,NA,TRBV27,TGTGCCAGCAGTTTGGGGAGTTTGCCCCCTTACAATGAGCAGTTCTTC,CASSLGSLPPYNEQFF
TRBJ1-3,NA,TRBD1,TRBV19,TGTGCCAGTGTACAGGGGGAACTAAAGAAGTCCTCTGGAAACACCATATATTTT,CASVQGELKKSSGNTIYF
TRBJ1-4,NA,NA,TRBV2,TGTGCCAGCAGTTGGGACTCAGAAGGAGTTAATGAAAAACTGTTTTTT,CASSWDSEGVNEKLFF
TRBJ1-1,NA,NA,TRBV6-5,TGTGCCAGCAGTTGGACAGCCATGAACACTGAAGCTTTCTTT,CASSWTAMNTEAFF
TRBJ1-3,once,TRBD1,TRBV30,TGTGCCTGGGGACAGGGGGCAGGTGGAAACACCATATATTTT,CAWGQGAGGNTIYF
TRBJ2-5,NA,NA,TRBV5-1,TGCGCCAGCAGCTTGTACGGGGCGAAGGGGAAAGAGACCCAGTACTTC,CASSLYGAKGKETQYF
TRBJ2-3,NA,NA,TRBV19,TGTGCCAGTAGTATAGTCCGAGGGGGGCGCGTCGGCACAGATACGCAGTATTTT,CASSIVRGGRVGTDTQYF
TRBJ2-7,few,TRBD1,TRBV7-9,TGTGCCAGCAGCTCCCCCGCCGGGACAGGCACCTACGAGCAGTACTTC,CASSSPAGTGTYEQYF